These 14 T cell receptor beta chains share one sample of origin, sequenced in a study of beta chain features in type 1 diabetes. Their cognate antigens are unknown. The authors reverse transcribed all of the isolated RNA, so sequencing captured expressed TCRB transcripts. Libraries were prepared by immunoSEQ multiplex PCR; TCRdb keeps only in-frame clonotypes and omits some of them. This sample yields 50,000 or so clones, of which about 40% are seen a single time; about 1.5% belongs to the top ten. Study-wide results and caveats: Shortening of TCRB CDR3s, moderate but significant, appeared in all four CD4+ subsets of Type 1 diabetes patients.

What was sequenced was Tregs from blood. These receptors all stem from a man aged 25-40 years with type 1 diabetes.

This clone was seen a handful of times. The V and J genes are TRBV9 and TRBJ2-5, with 8 bases fitting TRBD1. CDR1 SGDLS and CDR2 YYNGEE come from the germline V gene. This CDR3 comprises 15 residues. V shed 4 bases, J shed 4 bases, and the junction held 9 bases outside the gene matches. The CDR3 nucleotides are TGTGCCAGCAGCACCTCAGGACAGGGAACAGAGACCCAGTACTTC. Its protein is CASSTSGQGTETQYF.

The chain joins TRBV2 to TRBJ2-1; D possibly corresponds to TRBD2 (6 bases). The CDR3 consists of 12 residues. V was trimmed by 8 bases and J by 8 bases, leaving 13 bases between them. Germline V gene lookup returns CDR1 SNHLY and CDR2 FYNNEI. CDR3 sequence reads: CASRGEHHEQFF. The CDR3 bases are TGTGCCAGCCGCGGGGAGCACCATGAGCAGTTCTTC.

This clone occurred a few times. The chain combines TRBV19 with TRBJ1-5; 8 bases match TRBD1. The CDR3 has 15 residues. From germline, CDR1 is LNHDA and CDR2 SQIVND (reference sequence). V gave up 3 bases and J gave up 4 bases; unmatched junction bases: 5. In nucleotides, the CDR3 is TGTGCCAGTAGTATTGTGGGACAGGCAAATCAGCCCCAGCATTTT. It is translated as CASSIVGQANQPQHF.

In this sample, this clone turned up a few times. V and J are TRBV18 and TRBJ2-1; D perhaps matches TRBD2 (7 bases). The CDR3 runs to 15 residues. In germline, CDR1 is KGHSH, CDR2 LQKENI. V was shortened by 2 bases and J by 9 bases, with 17 bases between the two germline ends. The CDR3 loop reads CASSPGGASLGEQFF. The CDR3 DNA reads TGTGCCAGCTCACCAGGGGGGGCTAGCCTCGGTGAGCAGTTCTTC.

The chain employs TRBV18 and TRBJ2-3; a weak D match, TRBD1 (5 bases). Germline lookup yields CDR1 KGHSH and CDR2 LQKENI. CDR3 length: 16 amino acids. V lost 2 bases to trimming and J lost 3 bases, with 15 bases between them. The CDR3 region is CASSPGAGQGTDTQYF. The DNA of the CDR3 is TGTGCCAGCTCACCAGGTGCAGGGCAAGGGACAGATACGCAGTATTTT. Full variable domain (rest looked up from reference TRBV18 and TRBJ2-3): NAGVMQNPRHLVRRRGQEARLRCSPMKGHSHVYWYRQLPEEGLKFMVYLQKENIIDESGMPKERFSAEFPKEGPSILRIQQVVRGDSAAYFCASSPGAGQGTDTQYFGPGTRLTVL.

A few counts support this clone. The chain links TRBV9 to TRBJ2-5; D is possibly TRBD1 (5 bases). With 5 bases removed from V and 1 base from J, the gap between germline ends came to 15 bases. Germline values: CDR1 SGDLS, CDR2 YYNGEE. CDR3 length: 15 amino acids. The CDR3 DNA is TGTGCCAGCAGTGAGAATACAGGACCCCAAGAGACCCAGTACTTC. Residues: CASSENTGPQETQYF.

There are a few counts of this clone. The chain uses TRBV10-2 and TRBJ2-7; tentative D call: TRBD2 (6 bases). The germline CDR1 and CDR2 sequences are WSHSY and SAAADI. The CDR3 is 13 residues long. Between the trimmed V and J ends, which lost 6 bases and 1 base, there was a span of 10 bases. The CDR3 region is CASRGTASYEQYF. CDR3 bases: TGCGCCAGCAGGGGGACTGCGTCCTACGAGCAGTACTTC.

By share of the sample, this clone is medium-sized. The chain has TRBV19 and TRBJ2-7; 7 bases are shared with TRBD2. The CDR3 is 15 amino acids. The ends lost 9 bases at V and 6 bases at J; junction bases unmatched: 17. CDR1 and CDR2 from the germline V gene are LNHDA and SQIVND (reference sequence). The CDR3 DNA follows: TGTGCCAGCAGTTCCGAAGGGACCGGGAGGTCCGAGCAGTACTTC. Its translation is CASSSEGTGRSEQYF. The full variable domain, completed using reference TRBV19 and TRBJ2-7, is DGGITQSPKYLFRKEGQNVTLSCEQNLNHDAMYWYRQDPGQGLRLIYYSQIVNDFQKGDIAEGYSVSREKKESFPLTVTSAQKNPTAFYLCASSSEGTGRSEQYFGPGTRLTVT.

The J gene is TRBJ2-4, the V gene TRBV7-2, with 7 bases fitting TRBD1. The CDR3 runs 16 residues. The junction had 7 bases not matched to a gene; V was cut back by 3 bases and J by 2 bases. Germline values: CDR1 SGHTA, CDR2 FQGNSA. DNA of the CDR3: TGTGCCAGCAGCTTCAGGGGGACCGTAACCAAAAACATTCAGTACTTC. This encodes CASSFRGTVTKNIQYF.

The chain recombines TRBV29-1 with TRBJ2-1; 11 bases map to TRBD2. The V gene end was trimmed by 7 bases and the J gene end by 10 bases; junction bases not matched to a gene: 18. CDR1 and CDR2 (germline): SQVTM, ANQGSEA. The CDR3 runs to 16 residues. The CDR3 loop is CSASNPTSGKSGEQFF. The CDR3 DNA is TGCAGCGCCTCAAATCCGACTAGCGGGAAGTCGGGGGAGCAGTTCTTC.

V is TRBV19 and J is TRBJ2-1; 12 bases map to TRBD2. J lost 9 bases, V lost 3 bases, and 6 bases had no gene match. Germline V CDR1 and CDR2: LNHDA, SQIVND (reference sequence). This CDR3 is 15 amino acids long. The CDR3 loop reads CASSILAGGPSEQFF. In DNA, the CDR3 is TGTGCCAGTAGTATCCTAGCGGGAGGGCCAAGTGAGCAGTTCTTC.

This chain joins TRBV4-1 and TRBJ2-1; 11 positions agree with TRBD2. This CDR3 region has 17 residues. Germline assignment: CDR1 MGHRA and CDR2 YSYEKL. The V segment lost 4 bases and the J segment 8 bases; nucleotides outside the gene matches: 13. CDR3 in DNA: TGCGCCAGCAGCCTAACTAGCGGGAGTAGTGGGTACGATGAGCAGTTCTTC. Translated, it gives CASSLTSGSSGYDEQFF.

The sample holds a few counts of this clone. This chain uses TRBV7-2 with TRBJ2-3; no reliable D call. This CDR3 has 13 amino acids. Germline V gives CDR1 SGHTA, CDR2 FQGNSA. Trimming pared 1 base from V and 5 bases from J, leaving 7 bases between. The CDR3 here is CASSLGRLDTQYF. DNA of the CDR3: TGTGCCAGCAGCTTAGGTCGTCTAGATACGCAGTATTTT.

The rearrangement links TRBV4-3 to TRBJ2-7; D is uncertain. V was shortened by 0 bases and J by 5 bases, with 8 bases between the two germline ends. The CDR3 consists of 13 residues. CDR1 LGHNA and CDR2 YSLEER come from the germline V gene. The CDR3 reads CASSQDRFHEQYF. CDR3 nucleotide sequence: TGCGCCAGCAGCCAAGATCGGTTCCACGAGCAGTACTTC.